A single sample is the source of the 22 T cell receptor beta chains below, sequenced in a study of T cell clonality in common variable immunodeficiency. The table came from immunoSEQ multiplex PCR; TCRdb's copy has only in-frame clones and leaves some out. In total the sample includes fewer than 50,000 clones, none of them seen once. The sequenced sample consisted of peripheral blood mononuclear cells. Receptor source: a person aged 18 to 70 in good health.

At least ten counts were recorded for this clone. The CDR3 sequence: CSVDPKNTEAFF. Partial CDR3 DNA: TGCAGCGTTGACCCCAAGAACACTGAA. The gene calls are TRBV29-1 and TRBJ1-1; D gene uncertain. From the germline J gene comes the end of the CDR3, since the read stops 3 residues before it. V gave up 3 bases and J gave up 1 base, with 6 bases separating them. CDR1 SQVTM and CDR2 ANQGSEA come from the germline V gene. CDR3 size: 12 residues.

There are many counts of this clone. The read terminates 3 residues ahead of where the CDR3 ends, so the germline J gene completes it. This chain joins TRBV5-6 and TRBJ1-6, with 7 bases identical to TRBD1. The V gene's germline CDR1 is SGHDT and CDR2 YYEEEE. The CDR3 covers 14 residues. Trimming at V came to 3 bases and at J to 8 bases, leaving 5 bases not matched to a gene. CDR3 bases read: TGTGCCAGCAGCTCACAGGGGACGTATTCACCC. Protein product: CASSSQGTYSP. The complete CDR3 reads CASSSQGTYSPLHF.

The CDR3 DNA, read in part, is TGTGCCAGCAGCGAAGGGACTAGCGGAACAGATACC. Protein product: CASSEGTSGTDT. The CDR3 in full is CASSEGTSGTDTYTF. This sequence joins TRBV7-3 and TRBJ1-2, with D possibly matching TRBD1 (5 bases). The read ends 3 residues shy of where the CDR3 ends; the end is completed using the germline J gene. The CDR3 covers 15 residues. Germline-derived CDR1 and CDR2 are SGHTA and FQGTGA.

This clone was recorded many times. The sequence runs out 3 residues before the end of the CDR3; the remainder is reconstructed from the germline J gene. This chain connects TRBV12-3 or TRBV12-4 to TRBJ1-6; D may be TRBD1 (5 bases). The ends were cut back, 4 bases at V and 5 bases at J, with 12 bases in the middle. CDR3 length equals 15 residues. Incomplete CDR3 DNA: TGTGCCAGCAGTTCCGGGGGGAGGCATAATTCACCC. Amino acids: CASSSGGRHNSP. The full-length CDR3 reads as CASSSGGRHNSPLHF.

This clone was observed at least ten times. The CDR3 end is not reached by the read, which stops 3 residues before it; the germline J gene fills it in. The rearrangement uses TRBV7-2 and TRBJ2-5; 9 positions match TRBD1. Trimming cost V 0 bases and J 5 bases; bases outside gene matches: 7. CDR1 and CDR2 from the germline V gene are SGHTA and FQGNSA. This CDR3 has 16 residues. The sequenced CDR3 bases are TGTGCCAGCAGCTTAGCGGGGACAGGGAGTCGGGAGACC. It translates to CASSLAGTGSRET. The CDR3 as a whole reads CASSLAGTGSRETQYF.

As for this clone: The read stops 3 residues short of the end of the CDR3; the missing end is completed from the germline J gene. The chain uses TRBV7-2 and TRBJ1-2; D remains unclear. Germline V gene data show CDR1 as SGHTA and CDR2 as FQGNSA. There are 14 residues in the CDR3. The CDR3 bases that were read are TGTGCCAGCAGCTCTTCTCATACTGTACTCCAC. This encodes CASSSSHTVLH. The full CDR3 sequence reads CASSSSHTVLHYTF.

A few counts support this clone. The CDR3 goes on 3 residues after the read ends, and that part is filled in from the germline J gene. The chain uses TRBV7-2 and TRBJ1-2; no reliable D call. Germline lookup yields CDR1 SGHTA and CDR2 FQGNSA. The CDR3 length is 15 residues. Here the CDR3 reads CASSLVAGGFNDYTF. The CDR3 bases that were read are TGTGCCAGCAGCTTAGTAGCGGGAGGGTTCAACGAC.

This clone occurred many times. The CDR3 extends 3 residues past the end of the read, so its final part is completed from the germline J gene. This sequence joins TRBV19 and TRBJ2-7; 11 nucleotides line up with TRBD2. Per germline, CDR1 LNHDA and CDR2 SQIVND (reference sequence). V lost 5 bases to trimming and J lost 6 bases; unmatched junction nucleotides: 9. There are 15 residues in the CDR3. Incomplete CDR3 DNA: TGTGCCAGTAGTGTCATACTAGCGGGAGAAGCCGAG. Encoded protein: CASSVILAGEAE. The entire CDR3 reads CASSVILAGEAEQYF.

The table lists this clone with many counts. Sequencing ends 3 residues short of the CDR3 end; the germline J gene provides the rest. This chain uses TRBV5-1 with TRBJ2-2; 11 positions agree with TRBD2. Germline V gene sequence: CDR1 SGHRS, CDR2 YFSETQ. V was clipped by 0 bases and J by 0 bases; unmatched bases: 4. The CDR3 has 18 amino acids. The DNA read from the CDR3 is TGCGCCAGCAGCTTGGAAGGTAGCGGGAGGGCGAACACCGGGGAG. Amino acids: CASSLEGSGRANTGE. Given in full, the CDR3 is CASSLEGSGRANTGELFF.

In this sample, this clone turned up a few times. Just one base apart from a much larger clone, this may be a read error. The read finishes 3 residues shy of the CDR3 end, and the germline J gene is used to complete it. The V and J genes are TRBV19 and TRBJ2-3; 9 bases agree with TRBD1. Germline V lookup: CDR1 LNHDA, CDR2 SQIVND (reference sequence). This CDR3 spans 15 amino acids. The part of the CDR3 DNA that was read is TGTGCCAGTAGTACTTCCGGGACAGGGATTCAGCCG. Encoded protein: CASSTSGTGIQP. The full-length CDR3 reads as CASSTSGTGIQPQYF. The full variable domain, with the rest looked up from reference TRBV19 and TRBJ2-3, is DGGITQSPKYLFRKEGQNVTLSCEQNLNHDAMYWYRQDPGQGLRLIYYSQIVNDFQKGDIAEGYSVSREKKESFPLTVTSAQKNPTAFYLCASSTSGTGIQPQYFGPGTRLTVL.

This clone was counted at least ten times. The read stops 3 residues short of the end of the CDR3; the missing end is completed from the germline J gene. J is TRBJ2-3 and V is TRBV2; D not resolved. Germline values: CDR1 SNHLY, CDR2 FYNNEI. The CDR3 contains 13 residues. Trimming stripped 7 bases from V and 7 bases from J, with 15 bases between. The CDR3 loop is CASMRAPRNTQYF. CDR3 DNA (partial): TGTGCCAGCATGCGCGCCCCGCGGAATACG.

This clone was counted at least ten times. The DNA ends 3 residues before the CDR3 does, and the rest of the CDR3 is filled in from the germline J gene. The chain combines TRBV30 with TRBJ1-5, with unresolved D. The CDR3 contains 11 residues. V lost 0 bases and J 8 bases, leaving 5 bases between the germline ends. Germline assignment: CDR1 GTSNPN and CDR2 SVGIG (reference sequence). The sequenced CDR3 bases are TGTGCCTGGAGTGTAATAAAGCCC. This codes for CAWSVIKP. In full, the CDR3 reads CAWSVIKPQHF.

The sample holds many counts of this clone. The read ends 3 residues before the CDR3 terminus; that terminus is restored from the germline J gene. V and J are TRBV20-1 and TRBJ1-4, with a weak D call TRBD1 (5 bases). The CDR3 consists of 13 residues. Germline V gene lookup returns CDR1 DFQATT and CDR2 SNEGSKA (reference sequence). V lost 1 base and J 8 bases, leaving 11 bases between the germline ends. The covered CDR3 bases are TGCAGTGCTAGAGGGGGCGCGGGGGAAAAA. It encodes CSARGGAGEK. The whole CDR3 protein is CSARGGAGEKLFF.

This clone was found many times. The read terminates 3 residues before the CDR3 end, so the remaining end is supplied by the germline J gene. V is TRBV19 and J is TRBJ2-7; TRBD1 is a possible D gene (7 bases). V dropped 6 bases and J dropped 0 bases, with 12 bases sitting between them. CDR1 and CDR2 (germline): LNHDA, SQIVND (reference sequence). The CDR3 contains 14 residues. The part of the CDR3 DNA that was read is TGTGCCAGTAGGAACAGGGGAGGCTCCTACGAG. This codes for CASRNRGGSYE. The CDR3 in its entirety is CASRNRGGSYEQYF.

About this clone: The missing CDR3 end, 3 residues past where the read stops, is filled in from the germline J gene. The chain couples TRBV20-1 to TRBJ1-2, with 7 bases that match TRBD1. The CDR3 sequence is 12 residues long. Germline-derived CDR1 and CDR2 are DFQATT and SNEGSKA (reference sequence). CDR3 loop: CSASQGDLGYTF. Partial CDR3 DNA: TGCAGTGCCTCCCAGGGGGATCTCGGC.

This clone was seen repeatedly, ten times or more. Coverage ceases 3 residues before the CDR3 finishes, and the germline J gene fills in the end. The rearrangement links TRBV5-1 to TRBJ2-7; D might be TRBD2 (6 bases). The germline V gene encodes CDR1 SGHRS and CDR2 YFSETQ. The CDR3 totals 15 residues. Trimming took off 2 bases at V and 5 bases at J, with 17 bases between the two ends. CDR3 DNA, as far as it was read: TGCGCCAGCAGCTTCCGGGGGTTTCCTTCCGACGAG. Translation gives CASSFRGFPSDE. The whole CDR3 is CASSFRGFPSDEQYF.

This clone was counted only a few times. The read is 3 residues too short to cover the CDR3 end, so that end is filled in from the germline J gene. V gene TRBV11-2 combines with J gene TRBJ2-7; the D gene is possibly TRBD1 (5 bases). The germline V gene has CDR1 SGHAT and CDR2 FQNNGV. Trimming took 3 bases from V and 3 from J, leaving 12 bases between them. This CDR3 has 14 amino acids. CDR3 amino acids: CASSLVPGNYEQYF. The DNA read from the CDR3 is TGTGCCAGCAGCTTGGTTCCAGGGAACTACGAG.

This clone was counted at least ten times. The observed sequence ends 3 residues before the CDR3 terminus, with the missing tail filled in from the germline J gene. The gene calls are TRBV6-2 or TRBV6-3 and TRBJ2-3; TRBD2 aligns across 9 bases. V dropped 7 bases and J dropped 2; count of bases not matched to a gene: 7. CDR1 and CDR2 (germline): MNHEY, SVGEGT. There are 15 residues in the CDR3. The sequenced CDR3 bases are TGTGCCAGCACCCTTAGCGGGAGCAACACAGATACG. It yields the protein CASTLSGSNTDT. From start to end, the CDR3 is CASTLSGSNTDTQYF.

This clone was seen repeatedly, ten times or more. The read halts 3 residues ahead of the CDR3 end, with the missing end drawn from the germline J gene. The chain uses TRBV28 and TRBJ1-2; TRBD1 matches at 8 bases. Germline V gene sequence: CDR1 MDHEN, CDR2 SYDVKM. Trimming cost V 6 bases and J 4 bases; bases outside gene matches: 13. The length of the CDR3 is 16 residues. CDR3 amino acids: CASSQGAAHYSYGYTF. The CDR3 DNA, read in part, is TGTGCCAGCAGCCAGGGGGCGGCTCATTATAGCTATGGC.

There are many counts of this clone. The read stops 3 residues short of the end of the CDR3; the missing end is completed from the germline J gene. The chain joins TRBV19 to TRBJ2-1; 9 bases align to TRBD2. In germline, CDR1 is LNHDA, CDR2 SQIVND (reference sequence). V gave up 11 bases and J gave up 9 bases; unmatched junction bases: 17. The CDR3 loop spans 15 amino acids. The CDR3 loop is CASQEVSGSWGEQFF. CDR3 DNA, as far as it was read: TGTGCCTCCCAGGAGGTTAGCGGGAGTTGGGGTGAG.

This clone came up many times. CDR3 bases read: TGCAGTGCTAGTAAAGGTTTTGGGGCAGTGGTCCAACCC. This sequence encodes CSASKGFGAVVQP. The whole CDR3 is CSASKGFGAVVQPLHF. The chain couples TRBV20-1 to TRBJ1-6; D might be TRBD1 (5 bases). The sequenced fragment ends 3 residues before the CDR3 boundary, so the rest is inferred from the germline J gene. CDR1 and CDR2 (germline): DFQATT, SNEGSKA (reference sequence). This CDR3 spans 16 amino acids. V gave up 3 bases and J gave up 12 bases, with 24 bases separating them.

This clone showed up many times. The CDR3: CGVAGASYEQYF. The CDR3 bases that were read are TGCGGGGTAGCGGGAGCCTCCTACGAG. The V gene is TRBV29-1, the J gene TRBJ2-7, with TRBD2 identical over 9 bases. The missing CDR3 end, 3 residues past where the read stops, is filled in from the germline J gene. Germline V gene sequence: CDR1 SQVTM, CDR2 ANQGSEA. There are 12 residues in the CDR3.